The sequence of this T cell receptor (beta chain) was determined in a study of T cell responses to AZD1222 COVID-19 vaccine. General observations from the study: Nearly half of spike-specific TCRs reportedly target unmutated variant regions.

The data were produced by immunoSEQ multiplex PCR, yet TCRdb's version contains in-frame clones alone and is incomplete. Among 99,000 or so clones listed, about nine tenths were seen once. Details on this clone: As yet, its antigen is unknown.

The germline gives CDR1 MDHEN, CDR2 SYDVKM. CDR3 length: 15 residues. The junction had 10 bases not matched to a gene; V was cut back by 5 bases and J by 6 bases. J is TRBJ1-2 and V is TRBV28; 9 bases are a match to TRBD1. The sample was peripheral blood, taken 28 days after the second dose of the MenACWY control vaccine. This TCR was sampled from an adult who received the MenACWY meningococcal vaccine as a control. CDR3 loop: CASSRPGQGRNGYTF. DNA of the CDR3: TGTGCCAGCAGTAGACCGGGACAGGGAAGGAATGGCTACACCTTC.